This is a list of T cell receptor beta chains from one sample in a study of OX40 agonist ivuxolimab in advanced cancers. This table comes from immunoSEQ multiplex PCR, and its TCRdb copy is limited to in-frame clones, with some not included. The repertoire holds roughly 30,000 clones, with 85% to 95% as singletons. The material was CD4+ or CD8+ T cells sorted from blood, obtained in a trial of the OX40 agonist ivuxolimab. Source of these receptors: an adult with an advanced solid tumor such as melanoma, head and neck, liver or kidney cancer. CDR3s leave out the opening cysteine and the closing phenylalanine or tryptophan. The D gene is left open where the match is weak.

TRBJ2-3 | . | TRBV7-9 | ASSSTGTDTQY
TRBJ2-5 | . | TRBV5-6 | ASSFAEQETQY
TRBJ2-7 | . | TRBV27 | ASSSGAYEQY
TRBJ2-1 | . | TRBV9 | ASSVRRDGQVVEQF
TRBJ2-5 | . | TRBV7-9 | ASSYPGRGLEETQY
TRBJ1-3 | . | TRBV7-6 | ASSLDAEISGNTIY
TRBJ1-4 | . | TRBV9 | ASSVDGQTNEKLF
TRBJ2-7 | . | TRBV6-5 | ASSPSGQYEQY
TRBJ1-1 | TRBD1 | TRBV13 | ASSLQGEGYTEAF
TRBJ2-3 | . | TRBV2 | ASSEAREGVTTDTQY
TRBJ2-5 | TRBD1 | TRBV5-8 | ASSPFGTGQIQETQY
TRBJ1-2 | . | TRBV4-1 | ASSQDPRPHGYT
TRBJ1-4 | . | TRBV6-1 | ASSEALRQGLGGNEKLF
TRBJ2-5 | TRBD2 | TRBV9 | ASSATGLAGGQETQY
TRBJ2-7 | TRBD2 | TRBV2 | ASSEGTSGRYEQY
TRBJ2-1 | . | TRBV7-2 | ASSLSPPHEQF
TRBJ2-3 | TRBD1 | TRBV2 | ASSEWDRVSDTQY
TRBJ2-3 | . | TRBV6-5 | ASSYGVGDTQY
TRBJ1-3 | . | TRBV7-9 | ASSLGDLGQLRGNTIY
TRBJ2-1 | . | TRBV9 | ASSTPPESSYNEQF
TRBJ2-5 | TRBD2 | TRBV4-1 | ASSRTLSGGETQY
TRBJ1-2 | . | TRBV28 | ASRPNRALGYT
TRBJ2-7 | . | TRBV5-6 | ASNEGILSYEQY
TRBJ2-7 | . | TRBV6-6 | ASSYTDSRGEQY
TRBJ2-1 | TRBD2 | TRBV7-3 | ASSLIAGGEKSSYNEQF
TRBJ2-7 | TRBD1 | TRBV7-6 | ASSAGQGAYYEQY
TRBJ2-6 | TRBD1 | TRBV19 | ASSMTRQGVAGANVLT
TRBJ2-5 | TRBD2 | TRBV7-9 | ASSRSGDGGQETQY
TRBJ2-5 | . | TRBV11-1 | ASSPTLFQETQY
TRBJ2-1 | . | TRBV5-5 | ASSLGFRRDNEQF
TRBJ1-1 | TRBD1 | TRBV6-5 | ASTFGGGITEAF
TRBJ2-3 | . | TRBV10-3 | AASTDISTDTQY
TRBJ2-7 | TRBD2 | TRBV7-2 | ASSLGTSGDKY
TRBJ1-5 | . | TRBV6-1 | ASSEAVQPQH
TRBJ1-2 | . | TRBV4-2 | ASSQEVSDGVGYT
TRBJ1-6 | TRBD1 | TRBV27 | ASSGTGVNSPLH
TRBJ1-1 | . | TRBV13 | ASSLEWPDTEAF
TRBJ1-4 | . | TRBV9 | ASQKEGGWGKLF
TRBJ2-1 | TRBD2 | TRBV11-1 | ASSLSSGGFYEQF
TRBJ1-2 | TRBD1 | TRBV5-5 | ASSQGQPMTNYGYT
TRBJ1-1 | . | TRBV5-6 | ASRGGLNTEAF
TRBJ2-6 | TRBD1 | TRBV5-1 | ASSDRAGANVLT
TRBJ1-2 | . | TRBV7-9 | ASSLDWGGANYGYT
TRBJ2-2 | . | TRBV7-9 | ASSETSNTGELF
TRBJ2-5 | . | TRBV4-1 | ASSQGGVETQY
TRBJ1-5 | . | TRBV19 | ASSFRVSNQPQH
TRBJ2-3 | . | TRBV9 | ASSVGTLPDTQY
TRBJ1-1 | TRBD1 | TRBV28 | ASSFLPDRATEAF
TRBJ2-3 | . | TRBV27 | ASSLSGYPDTQY
TRBJ1-1 | TRBD1 | TRBV4-3 | ASSLGTVTEAF
TRBJ2-2 | TRBD2 | TRBV5-6 | ASSSGGLAGVTGELF
TRBJ1-4 | . | TRBV7-7 | ASNPQLLGQWGKLF
TRBJ2-7 | . | TRBV7-6 | ASSLVRGIESLPSYEQY
TRBJ2-7 | TRBD1 | TRBV14 | ASSQDNRGSYEQY
TRBJ1-1 | . | TRBV14 | ASSPEANPLPTEAF
TRBJ2-1 | . | TRBV2 | ASSGLVYNEQF
TRBJ2-2 | TRBD1 | TRBV27 | ASYTPGTVGPEARISGELF
TRBJ1-1 | . | TRBV5-1 | ASSSTEDPEAF
TRBJ1-5 | . | TRBV7-9 | ASSPGGNQPQH
TRBJ2-3 | . | TRBV9 | ASSVDPEDTITDTQY